The clone carrying this TCR beta chain appeared a few times. This entry is derived from a study of T cells in Graves' hyperthyroidism and ophthalmopathy. The V end was cut by 6 bases, the J end by 8 bases, with 16 bases between. Germline assignment: CDR1 MNHEY and CDR2 SVGEGT. The CDR3 totals 13 residues. Orbital computed tomography and thyroid ultrasound, together with serum TRAb and thyroxine and clinical symptoms, were used for diagnoses. Template material for amplifying TCR beta CDR3 regions consisted of RNA transcripts. In the first-round RT-PCR of the TCR CDR3, the HTBI primer set was used. In TCRdb, the multiplex PCR reads were re-called with MiXCR into one record per CDR3 protein. The data hold 300,000 to 400,000 distinct CDR3 sequences, with 18% observed a single time.

Source material: blood. The TCR was taken from a woman between 45 and 60 years old with Graves' hyperthyroidism. The chain joins TRBV6-2 or TRBV6-3 to TRBJ1-2, with D tentatively TRBD1 (5 bases). The CDR3 sequence is CASSSYRSEGYTF. The DNA for the CDR3 is TGTGCCAGCAGCTCTTACAGGAGTGAGGGCTACACCTTC.